Listed below are T cell receptor beta chains from one sample, sequenced in a study of blood T cell repertoires in COVID-19. Clones were sequenced by immunoSEQ multiplex PCR, and TCRdb holds only the in-frame ones, with some missing. The data contain some 110,000 clones, roughly 87% of them seen just once; the ten biggest clones take up 6.5% to 8.5%. The sample consisted of peripheral blood. The receptors originated from a human donor in a cohort sampled during active COVID-19. Both conserved end residues are part of each CDR3. Fields, in order: D gene, J gene, V gene, CDR3 protein, CDR3 DNA. D genes are given only for firm matches.

D gene: NA; J gene: TRBJ2-6; V gene: TRBV18; CDR3 protein: CASSPQGGRSSGANVLTF; CDR3 DNA: TGTGCCAGCTCACCCCAGGGAGGCAGATCCTCTGGGGCCAACGTCCTGACTTTC
D gene: NA; J gene: TRBJ2-1; V gene: TRBV7-9; CDR3 protein: CASSLGETEQFF; CDR3 DNA: TGTGCCAGCAGCTTGGGAGAGACTGAGCAGTTCTTC
D gene: TRBD2; J gene: TRBJ2-1; V gene: TRBV19; CDR3 protein: CASSPRTSGYNEQFF; CDR3 DNA: TGTGCCAGTAGTCCTCGGACTAGCGGATACAATGAGCAGTTCTTC
D gene: NA; J gene: TRBJ1-5; V gene: TRBV18; CDR3 protein: CASSPSGYQPQHF; CDR3 DNA: TGTGCCAGCTCACCATCAGGATACCAGCCCCAGCATTTT
D gene: TRBD1; J gene: TRBJ2-1; V gene: TRBV28; CDR3 protein: CASRETGGANNEQFF; CDR3 DNA: TGTGCCAGCAGAGAAACAGGGGGCGCGAACAATGAGCAGTTCTTC
D gene: TRBD2; J gene: TRBJ2-1; V gene: TRBV19; CDR3 protein: CASRRGDLGDEQFF; CDR3 DNA: TGTGCCAGTAGGCGGGGGGACTTAGGGGATGAGCAGTTCTTC
D gene: TRBD1; J gene: TRBJ1-4; V gene: TRBV19; CDR3 protein: CASSKWTRDSQYNEKLFF; CDR3 DNA: TGTGCCAGTAGTAAGTGGACCCGGGACAGCCAATATAATGAAAAACTGTTTTTT
D gene: TRBD1; J gene: TRBJ1-4; V gene: TRBV11-2; CDR3 protein: CASSPGQFPTNEKLFF; CDR3 DNA: TGTGCCAGCAGCCCGGGACAGTTTCCAACTAATGAAAAACTGTTTTTT
D gene: NA; J gene: TRBJ2-6; V gene: TRBV12-5; CDR3 protein: CASGPDRIFFSGANVLTF; CDR3 DNA: TGTGCTAGTGGTCCTGACAGGATCTTTTTCTCTGGGGCCAACGTCCTGACTTTC
D gene: TRBD1; J gene: TRBJ1-2; V gene: TRBV14; CDR3 protein: CASSQSYRGEGYGYTF; CDR3 DNA: TGTGCCAGCAGCCAAAGTTACAGGGGAGAGGGCTATGGCTACACCTTC
D gene: NA; J gene: TRBJ1-6; V gene: TRBV19; CDR3 protein: CASSIVVGHISSPLHF; CDR3 DNA: TGTGCCAGTAGTATAGTAGTCGGACATATTTCTTCACCCCTCCACTTT
D gene: TRBD1; J gene: TRBJ1-2; V gene: TRBV18; CDR3 protein: CASSPQAGGAVPYGYTF; CDR3 DNA: TGTGCCAGCTCACCCCAGGCAGGGGGCGCGGTTCCCTATGGCTACACCTTC
D gene: NA; J gene: TRBJ2-5; V gene: TRBV5-1; CDR3 protein: CASSLQGGQETQYF; CDR3 DNA: TGCGCCAGCAGCTTACAGGGGGGGCAAGAGACCCAGTACTTC
D gene: NA; J gene: TRBJ1-1; V gene: TRBV7-6; CDR3 protein: CASSGGAATLNTEAFF; CDR3 DNA: TGTGCCAGCAGCGGGGGGGCAGCCACCCTGAACACTGAAGCTTTCTTT
D gene: TRBD1; J gene: TRBJ1-5; V gene: TRBV11-2; CDR3 protein: CASSITGTANQPQHF; CDR3 DNA: TGTGCCAGCAGCATAACCGGGACAGCAAATCAGCCCCAGCATTTT
D gene: NA; J gene: TRBJ1-6; V gene: TRBV7-2; CDR3 protein: CASSPEEMRDAWYF; CDR3 DNA: TGTGCCAGCAGCCCCGAAGAGATGCGGGACGCTTGGTACTTT